Below are 30 T cell receptor beta chains sequenced from a single sample in a study of shared clonotypes between healthy human individuals. The protocol was immunoSEQ multiplex PCR, while the TCRdb copy is restricted to in-frame clones and leaves out a portion. The sample holds over a million clones, 95% to 99% seen once. Sequencing input: naive CD4+ T cells sorted from blood. Subset indicated: CD45RA+ positively selected. These receptors were obtained from a man under 40 in good health.

V and J are TRBV27 and TRBJ2-5, with TRBD2 matching 10 bases. Trimming cost V 8 bases and J 4 bases; bases outside gene matches: 4. This CDR3 contains 13 residues. CDR1 MNHEY and CDR2 SMNVEV come from the germline V gene (reference sequence). The chain's CDR3 is CASWLAGAETQYF. The CDR3 DNA sequence: TGTGCCAGCTGGCTAGCGGGAGCAGAGACCCAGTACTTC.

This chain links TRBV15 with TRBJ2-2; no definite D call. This CDR3 comprises 15 residues. The ends were cut back, 0 bases at V and 6 bases at J, with 11 bases in the middle. Germline V lookup: CDR1 LNHNV, CDR2 YYDKDF (reference sequence). CDR3 loop: CATSRDLWDAGELFF. CDR3 DNA sequence: TGTGCCACCAGCAGAGATCTCTGGGATGCCGGGGAGCTGTTTTTT.

This chain joins TRBV7-8 and TRBJ1-5; the match to TRBD1 covers 7 bases. Germline V gene data show CDR1 as SGHVS and CDR2 as FQNEAQ. V shed 2 bases and J 6 bases; nucleotides not matched to a gene: 4. The CDR3 totals 14 residues. Here the CDR3 reads CASSLQQGVQPQHF. In DNA form, the CDR3 reads TGTGCCAGCAGCTTACAGCAGGGGGTTCAGCCCCAGCATTTT.

This sequence joins TRBV4-2 and TRBJ2-1, with 7 positions matching TRBD1. Trimming cost V 6 bases and J 5 bases; bases outside gene matches: 7. Germline loops: CDR1 LGHNA, CDR2 YNFKEQ. This CDR3 has 14 residues. CDR3 region: CASRRDRGNNEQFF. CDR3 DNA: TGTGCCAGCAGGAGGGACAGAGGGAACAATGAGCAGTTCTTC.

The chain uses TRBV6-5 and TRBJ2-4, with D unclear. Germline V lookup: CDR1 MNHEY, CDR2 SVGAGI. The CDR3 sequence is 13 residues long. V lost 2 bases to trimming and J lost 9 bases, with 11 bases between them. The CDR3, as DNA: TGTGCCAGCAGTTACACAACATGGGGCATTCAGTACTTC. Its translation: CASSYTTWGIQYF.

The genes are TRBV10-2 and TRBJ2-7; 8 bases are a match to TRBD2. Germline CDR1 and CDR2: WSHSY and SAAADI. This CDR3 has 17 amino acids. The ends lost 0 bases at V and 0 bases at J; junction bases unmatched: 7. The CDR3 DNA sequence: TGCGCCAGCAGTGAGTCCGGACTAGCTGCTAGCTCCTACGAGCAGTACTTC. Its protein product is CASSESGLAASSYEQYF.

The chain links TRBV5-8 to TRBJ1-1; tentative D call: TRBD1 (5 bases). The CDR3 covers 14 residues. Trimming stripped 3 bases from V and 6 bases from J, with 15 bases between. CDR1 and CDR2 (germline): SGHTS, YDEGEE. The CDR3 nucleotides read TGTGCCAGCAGCTCCTACAGGAGGCGGGCTGAAGCTTTCTTT. Protein: CASSSYRRRAEAFF.

V gene TRBV5-6 combines with J gene TRBJ2-5; D not resolved. This CDR3 region has 16 residues. Looked up from germline, CDR1 is SGHDT and CDR2 is YYEEEE. V gave up 4 bases and J gave up 3 bases, with 19 bases separating them. CDR3: CASSRTRPSIKETQYF. For the CDR3, the DNA is TGTGCCAGCAGCAGGACGCGACCCTCGATCAAAGAGACCCAGTACTTC.

This clone was counted once. The chain couples TRBV18 to TRBJ1-4, with D perhaps matching TRBD1 (5 bases). This CDR3 spans 17 amino acids. Deletions cut 1 base from V and 2 bases from J, with 14 bases between. CDR1 and CDR2 (germline): KGHSH, LQKENI. The CDR3 bases are TGTGCCAGCTCACCACTGCCCCCCGGGGGGACTAATGAAAAACTGTTTTTT. It yields the protein CASSPLPPGGTNEKLFF.

This chain links TRBV10-2 with TRBJ2-7, with D possibly TRBD2 on 6 matching bases. CDR3 length equals 13 residues. Trimming removed 6 bases at V and 2 bases at J, with 11 bases between. Germline assignment: CDR1 WSHSY and CDR2 SAAADI. The CDR3 region is CASRLAGAYEQYF. The CDR3 DNA follows: TGCGCCAGCAGACTAGCCGGAGCCTACGAGCAGTACTTC.

The genes are TRBV19 and TRBJ1-4, with D maybe TRBD1 (5 bases). In germline, CDR1 is LNHDA, CDR2 SQIVND (reference sequence). CDR3 length equals 12 residues. V gave up 5 bases and J gave up 7 bases, with 8 bases separating them. The CDR3 nucleotides are TGTGCCAGTAGTCCTAGGGGTGAAAAACTGTTTTTT. Amino acids: CASSPRGEKLFF.

The CDR3 reads CASSGQGTGQPQHF. CDR3 DNA sequence: TGTGCCAGCAGTGGACAGGGTACAGGTCAGCCCCAGCATTTT. The chain has TRBV6-1 and TRBJ1-5; 7 bases are a match to TRBD1. Per the germline V gene, CDR1 is MNHNS and CDR2 is SASEGT. V was pared by 4 bases and J by 6 bases, with 6 bases of the junction left unmatched. There are 14 residues in the CDR3.

The chain joins TRBV29-1 to TRBJ2-3; the match to TRBD2 covers 9 bases. CDR1 is SQVTM and CDR2 is ANQGSEA in the germline V gene. J lost 3 bases, V lost 8 bases, and 36 bases had no gene match. The CDR3 length is 23 residues. The CDR3 DNA reads TGCAGCTCTAACGACTTTTCAGTCGACTTGGTTAGCGGGAGAGAGGGTAGAACAGATACGCAGTATTTT. It is translated as CSSNDFSVDLVSGREGRTDTQYF.

This clone was seen once. This chain uses TRBV19 with TRBJ1-5; D is perhaps TRBD1 (6 bases). Trimming cost V 0 bases and J 5 bases, with 8 bases left between them. CDR3 length equals 14 residues. Germline CDR1 and CDR2: LNHDA and SQIVND (reference sequence). The DNA of the CDR3 is TGTGCCAGTAGTATAGACAGGGGATATCAGCCCCAGCATTTT. Protein: CASSIDRGYQPQHF.

This CDR3 is CASSLDDRSGVEQFF. CDR3 DNA sequence: TGCGCCAGCAGCTTAGACGACAGATCAGGTGTTGAGCAGTTCTTC. J is TRBJ2-1 and V is TRBV5-1; a weak D match, TRBD1 (5 bases). V was shortened by 2 bases and J by 9 bases, with 18 bases between the two germline ends. This CDR3 is built from 15 residues. CDR1 is SGHRS and CDR2 is YFSETQ in the germline V gene.

This chain links TRBV7-2 with TRBJ2-7; D unclear. This CDR3 has 14 residues. Germline CDR1 and CDR2: SGHTA and FQGNSA. Trimming took 6 bases from V and 2 from J, leaving 14 bases between them. CDR3 in amino acids: CASSLFGQAYEQYF. Here the CDR3 DNA reads TGTGCCAGCAGTCTCTTTGGGCAGGCCTACGAGCAGTACTTC. Based on the CDR3 plus reference TRBV7-2 and TRBJ2-7, the full variable domain is GAGVSQSPSNKVTEKGKDVELRCDPISGHTALYWYRQSLGQGLEFLIYFQGNSAPDKSGLPSDRFSAERTGGSVSTLTIQRTQQEDSAVYLCASSLFGQAYEQYFGPGTRLTVT.

This chain joins TRBV4-2 and TRBJ2-5; unclear D gene. The CDR3 runs to 17 residues. The V and J ends lost 1 base and 2 bases respectively, with 17 bases between them. CDR1 and CDR2 (germline): LGHNA, YNFKEQ. The CDR3 reads CASSQVRRRGDQETQYF. In nucleotides, the CDR3 is TGTGCCAGCAGCCAAGTTCGCAGACGTGGGGATCAAGAGACCCAGTACTTC.

V gene TRBV5-1 combines with J gene TRBJ1-5, with D possibly being TRBD1 (6 bases). Deletions cut 0 bases from V and 7 bases from J, with 17 bases between. The CDR3 loop spans 16 amino acids. In germline, CDR1 is SGHRS, CDR2 YFSETQ. The CDR3 protein is CASSLGPTGLGQPQHF. Here the CDR3 DNA reads TGCGCCAGCAGCTTGGGGCCCACAGGGCTGGGGCAGCCCCAGCATTTT.

In this sample, this clone turned up once. V is TRBV5-1 and J is TRBJ2-5; 11 bases are a match to TRBD2. Trimming took 4 bases from V and 2 from J; bases not matched to a gene: 10. In germline, CDR1 is SGHRS, CDR2 YFSETQ. The CDR3 is 17 residues long. CDR3 amino acids: CASSVGTTSGEQETQYF. The CDR3 nucleotides are TGCGCCAGCAGCGTTGGGACGACTAGCGGGGAGCAAGAGACCCAGTACTTC.

The DNA for the CDR3 is TGCGCCAGCAGCTTGGCCGGGACACCGCAGGAAAAACTGTTTTTT. It yields the protein CASSLAGTPQEKLFF. V is TRBV5-1 and J is TRBJ1-4; TRBD1 might be the D (6 bases). Germline values: CDR1 SGHRS, CDR2 YFSETQ. V was clipped by 0 bases and J by 8 bases, with 14 bases between them. This CDR3 is built from 15 residues.

The chain employs TRBV29-1 and TRBJ1-3, with D perhaps TRBD1 (5 bases). V was pared by 6 bases and J by 4 bases, with 7 bases between. The CDR3 contains 11 residues. Germline values: CDR1 SQVTM, CDR2 ANQGSEA. As DNA, the CDR3 is TGCAGCGTGGGGGAGGGAAACACCATATATTTT. Residues: CSVGEGNTIYF.

This sequence joins TRBV14 and TRBJ1-4; no firm D call. The V end was cut by 1 base, the J end by 14 bases, with 11 bases between. CDR3 length: 12 residues. CDR1 is SGHDN and CDR2 is FVKESK in the germline V gene. The CDR3 nucleotides read TGTGCCAGCAGCCAAGTATCTCGGGCCCTGTTTTTT. Encoded protein: CASSQVSRALFF.

The V and J genes are TRBV10-3 and TRBJ2-7, with D tentatively TRBD1 or TRBD2 (5 bases each). The CDR3 is 13 amino acids. Trimming pared 8 bases from V and 1 base from J, leaving 12 bases between. Germline V gives CDR1 ENHRY, CDR2 SYGVKD. For the CDR3, the DNA is TGTGCCATCGGGTCAGGGAGTTCCTACGAGCAGTACTTC. It codes for CAIGSGSSYEQYF.

Comments on this clone: This CDR3 is also generated by other DNA sequences in the sample. The chain carries TRBV7-9 and TRBJ2-7, with D uncertain. The V and J ends lost 1 base and 3 bases respectively, with 4 bases between them. Germline CDR1 SEHNR, CDR2 FQNEAQ (reference sequence). CDR3 length: 12 residues. CDR3 DNA: TGTGCCAGCAGCTTAGTCAGCTACGAGCAGTACTTC. It specifies CASSLVSYEQYF.

This clone came up once. V is TRBV5-1 and J is TRBJ2-1; 7 bases align to TRBD1. CDR1 is SGHRS, CDR2 YFSETQ, per germline. V was clipped by 4 bases and J by 3 bases; unmatched bases: 7. The CDR3 length is 15 residues. The CDR3 sequence: CASSISRTGYNEQFF. The CDR3 nucleotides read TGCGCCAGCAGCATTTCTAGGACAGGCTACAATGAGCAGTTCTTC.

The chain links TRBV7-9 to TRBJ2-2; possibly TRBD1 or TRBD2 for D (7 bases each). V shed 9 bases and J shed 0 bases, with 11 bases lying between them. Germline V gene lookup returns CDR1 SEHNR and CDR2 FQNEAQ (reference sequence). CDR3 length: 14 residues. CDR3 loop: CARSGTANTGELFF. In DNA form, the CDR3 reads TGTGCCAGAAGCGGGACAGCGAACACCGGGGAGCTGTTTTTT.

The chain joins TRBV27 to TRBJ2-5, with D perhaps being TRBD1 or TRBD2 (5 bases each). V was shortened by 5 bases and J by 4 bases, with 11 bases between the two germline ends. The CDR3 length is 13 residues. Per the germline V gene, CDR1 is MNHEY and CDR2 is SMNVEV (reference sequence). Here the CDR3 DNA reads TGTGCCAGCAGTCGTCGGGACCGAGAGACCCAGTACTTC. It translates to CASSRRDRETQYF.

V and J are TRBV13 and TRBJ2-3; the match to TRBD2 covers 10 bases. This CDR3 region has 15 residues. The germline gives CDR1 PRHDT, CDR2 FYEKMQ (reference sequence). Trimming removed 5 bases from V and 5 bases from J; junction bases left unmatched: 7. The CDR3 nucleotides are TGTGCCAGCAGCCAAATAGCGGGAGGCCGAGATACGCAGTATTTT. Translating gives CASSQIAGGRDTQYF.

The chain combines TRBV2 with TRBJ1-5, with 9 nucleotides matching TRBD1. V lost 5 bases, J lost 4 bases, and 3 bases stayed unmatched. The V gene's germline CDR1 is SNHLY and CDR2 FYNNEI. The CDR3 is 14 amino acids. The CDR3 loop is CASSSGQGNQPQHF. Here the CDR3 DNA reads TGTGCCAGCAGTTCCGGACAGGGGAATCAGCCCCAGCATTTT.

The gene calls are TRBV19 and TRBJ2-7; a possible D gene is TRBD2 (5 bases). This CDR3 comprises 13 residues. Germline V lookup: CDR1 LNHDA, CDR2 SQIVND (reference sequence). The V end lost 5 bases, the J end lost 3 bases, and 11 bases lay between the germline ends. In DNA form, the CDR3 reads TGTGCCAGTAGTCCGGGAAGTAACTACGAGCAGTACTTC. It encodes CASSPGSNYEQYF. The full variable domain, its missing parts supplied by reference TRBV19 and TRBJ2-7, is DGGITQSPKYLFRKEGQNVTLSCEQNLNHDAMYWYRQDPGQGLRLIYYSQIVNDFQKGDIAEGYSVSREKKESFPLTVTSAQKNPTAFYLCASSPGSNYEQYFGPGTRLTVT.